Reported below is one T cell receptor beta chain. Its matching antigen is unknown. This record comes from a study of T cell repertoires in cytomegalovirus infection. At the level of the study: Public signatures in TCR beta pointed to CMV infection and matching HLA type. The study, taken as a whole, reports: Cumulative public TCR beta family frequency identified carriers of CMV plus the relevant HLA.

V lost 1 base and J 1 base, leaving 14 bases between the germline ends. CDR1 is SGHVS and CDR2 is FQNEAQ in the germline V gene. The CDR3 is 17 residues long. TCRdb called the reads again in MiXCR, with one record for every CDR3 protein. The sample contains roughly 310,000 distinct CDR3 sequences, under 35% of which appear only once. The chain has TRBV7-8 and TRBJ1-5, with a weak D call TRBD1 (5 bases). The origin of this receptor is a human donor in good health (CMV status not recorded). Some clones in this sample may be carry-over from other donors' samples. Sequenced here: cultured PBMCs, sampled from culture after CMV antigen stimulation. DNA of the CDR3: TGTGCCAGCAGCTTAGTACGTCTAGGGGTAAGCAATCAGCCCCAGCATTTT. Protein sequence: CASSLVRLGVSNQPQHF.